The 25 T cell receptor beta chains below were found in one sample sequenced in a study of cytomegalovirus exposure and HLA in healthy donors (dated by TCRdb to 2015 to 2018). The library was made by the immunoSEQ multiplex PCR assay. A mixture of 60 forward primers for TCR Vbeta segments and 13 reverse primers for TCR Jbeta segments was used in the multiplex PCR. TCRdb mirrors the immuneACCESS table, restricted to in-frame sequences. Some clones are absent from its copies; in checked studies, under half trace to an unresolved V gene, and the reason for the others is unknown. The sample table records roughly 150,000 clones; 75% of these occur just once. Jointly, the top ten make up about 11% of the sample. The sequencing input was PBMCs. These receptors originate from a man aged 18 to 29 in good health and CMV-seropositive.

CDR3 protein: CSVEIGGYGYTF. The CDR3 region has the DNA TGCAGCGTTGAAATTGGAGGCTATGGCTACACCTTC. The chain uses TRBV29-1 and TRBJ1-2; D is undetermined. The V end lost 2 bases, the J end lost 4 bases, and 8 bases lay between the germline ends. Germline V lookup: CDR1 SQVTM, CDR2 ANQGSEA. The CDR3 consists of 12 residues.

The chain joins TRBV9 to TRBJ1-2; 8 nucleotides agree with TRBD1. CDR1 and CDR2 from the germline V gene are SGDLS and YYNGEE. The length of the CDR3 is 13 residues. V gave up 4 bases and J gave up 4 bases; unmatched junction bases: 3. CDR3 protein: CASSRGQVYGYTF. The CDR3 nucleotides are TGTGCCAGCAGCCGGGGACAGGTCTATGGCTACACCTTC.

CDR3 residues: CASSSPGTQETQYF. The CDR3 DNA reads as TGTGCCAGCAGTTCGCCCGGGACACAAGAGACCCAGTACTTC. The chain couples TRBV27 to TRBJ2-5; a weak D match, TRBD1 (6 bases). This CDR3 comprises 14 residues. V was shortened by 4 bases and J by 2 bases, with 11 bases between the two germline ends. Germline CDR1 MNHEY, CDR2 SMNVEV (reference sequence).

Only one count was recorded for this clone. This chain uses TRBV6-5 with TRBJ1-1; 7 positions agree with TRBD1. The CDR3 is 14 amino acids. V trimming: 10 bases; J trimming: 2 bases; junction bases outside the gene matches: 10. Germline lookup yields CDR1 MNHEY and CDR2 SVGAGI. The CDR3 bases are TGTGCCACCTGTAAGGGACAGCTCAACACTGAAGCTTTCTTT. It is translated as CATCKGQLNTEAFF.

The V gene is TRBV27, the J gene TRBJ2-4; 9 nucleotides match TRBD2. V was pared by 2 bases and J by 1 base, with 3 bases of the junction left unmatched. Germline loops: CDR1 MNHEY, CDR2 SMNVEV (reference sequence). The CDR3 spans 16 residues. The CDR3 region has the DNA TGTGCCAGCAGTTTAGCGGGAGGGTCGGCCAAAAACATTCAGTACTTC. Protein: CASSLAGGSAKNIQYF.

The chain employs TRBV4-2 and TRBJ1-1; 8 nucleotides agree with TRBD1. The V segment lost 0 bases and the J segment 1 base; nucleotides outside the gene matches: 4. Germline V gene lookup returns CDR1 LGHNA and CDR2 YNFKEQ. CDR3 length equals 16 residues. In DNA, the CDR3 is TGTGCCAGCAGCCAAGATCCCGGGACAGGGAACACTGAAGCTTTCTTT. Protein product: CASSQDPGTGNTEAFF.

The CDR3 DNA is TGTGCCAGTACTTTGACAGGGATGAACACTGAAGCTTTCTTT. It translates to CASTLTGMNTEAFF. The chain has TRBV19 and TRBJ1-1; TRBD1 matches 7 bases. V dropped 7 bases and J dropped 0; count of bases not matched to a gene: 5. From germline, CDR1 is LNHDA and CDR2 SQIVND (reference sequence). This CDR3 comprises 14 residues.

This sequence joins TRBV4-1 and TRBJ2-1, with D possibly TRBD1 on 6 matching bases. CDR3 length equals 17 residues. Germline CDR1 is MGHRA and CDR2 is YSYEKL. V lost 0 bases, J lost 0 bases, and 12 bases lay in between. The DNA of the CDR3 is TGCGCCAGCAGCCAAGATCGGCGCAGGGGCTCCTACAATGAGCAGTTCTTC. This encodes CASSQDRRRGSYNEQFF.

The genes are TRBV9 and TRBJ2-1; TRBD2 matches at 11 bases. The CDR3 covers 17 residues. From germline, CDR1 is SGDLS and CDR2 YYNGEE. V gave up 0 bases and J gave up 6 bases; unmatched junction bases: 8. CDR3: CASSVAPGTSGSNEQFF. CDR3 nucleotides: TGTGCCAGCAGCGTAGCTCCAGGGACTAGCGGAAGCAATGAGCAGTTCTTC.

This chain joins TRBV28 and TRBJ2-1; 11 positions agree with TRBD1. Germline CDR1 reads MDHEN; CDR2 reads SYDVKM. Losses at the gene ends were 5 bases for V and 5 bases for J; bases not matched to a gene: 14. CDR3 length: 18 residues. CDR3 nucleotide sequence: TGTGCCAGCAGTCCCCCCTCCCCTGGGACAGGGGGGGACAATGAGCAGTTCTTC. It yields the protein CASSPPSPGTGGDNEQFF.

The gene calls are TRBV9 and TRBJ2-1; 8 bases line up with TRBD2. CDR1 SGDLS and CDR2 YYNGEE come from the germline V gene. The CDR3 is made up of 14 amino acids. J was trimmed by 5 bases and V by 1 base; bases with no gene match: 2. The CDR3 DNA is TGTGCCAGCAGCGTACCGGGACTAGACAATGAGCAGTTCTTC. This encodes CASSVPGLDNEQFF.

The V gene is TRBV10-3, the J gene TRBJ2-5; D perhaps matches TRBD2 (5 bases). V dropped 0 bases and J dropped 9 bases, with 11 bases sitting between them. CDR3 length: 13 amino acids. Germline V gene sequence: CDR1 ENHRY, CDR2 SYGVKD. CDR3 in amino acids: CAISESKEGAQYF. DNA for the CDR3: TGTGCCATCAGTGAGTCTAAAGAGGGAGCCCAGTACTTC.

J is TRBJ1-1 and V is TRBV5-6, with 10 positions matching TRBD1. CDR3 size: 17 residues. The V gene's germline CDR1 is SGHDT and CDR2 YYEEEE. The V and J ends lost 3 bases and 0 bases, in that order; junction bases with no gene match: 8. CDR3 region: CASSSTGGASVNTEAFF. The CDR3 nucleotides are TGTGCCAGCAGCTCGACAGGGGGCGCGTCAGTGAACACTGAAGCTTTCTTT.

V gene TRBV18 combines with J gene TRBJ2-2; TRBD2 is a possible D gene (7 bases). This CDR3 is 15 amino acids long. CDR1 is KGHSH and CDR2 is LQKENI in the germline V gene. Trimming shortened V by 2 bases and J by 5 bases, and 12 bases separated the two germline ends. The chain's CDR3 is CASSPTRGGTGELFF. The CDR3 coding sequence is TGTGCCAGCTCACCAACCAGGGGAGGGACCGGGGAGCTGTTTTTT.

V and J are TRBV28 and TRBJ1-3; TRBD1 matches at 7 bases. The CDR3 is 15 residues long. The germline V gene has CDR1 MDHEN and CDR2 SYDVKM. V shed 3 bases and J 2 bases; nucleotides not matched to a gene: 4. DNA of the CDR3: TGTGCCAGCAGTTTGGCCGGGACAGCTGGAAACACCATATATTTT. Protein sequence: CASSLAGTAGNTIYF.

The CDR3 DNA sequence: TGCAGCGGCGGACAGGAGGACCTTGGCTACACCTTC. This gives the protein CSGGQEDLGYTF. V and J are TRBV29-1 and TRBJ1-2; TRBD1 matches at 7 bases. V was clipped by 7 bases and J by 7 bases; unmatched bases: 9. CDR1 is SQVTM, CDR2 ANQGSEA, per germline. This CDR3 has 12 amino acids.

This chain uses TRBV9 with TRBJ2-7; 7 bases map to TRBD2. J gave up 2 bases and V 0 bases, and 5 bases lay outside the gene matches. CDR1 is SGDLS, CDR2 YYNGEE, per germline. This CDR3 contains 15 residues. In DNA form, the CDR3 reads TGTGCCAGCAGCGTAGAGGCGGGAGTCCCCTACGAGCAGTACTTC. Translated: CASSVEAGVPYEQYF.

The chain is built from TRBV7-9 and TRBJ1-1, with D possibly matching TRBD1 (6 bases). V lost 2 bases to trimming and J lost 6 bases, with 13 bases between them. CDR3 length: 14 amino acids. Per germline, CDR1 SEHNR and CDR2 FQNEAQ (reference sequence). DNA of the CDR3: TGTGCCAGCAGCTTAAGGACAGATCGCCCTGAAGCTTTCTTT. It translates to CASSLRTDRPEAFF.

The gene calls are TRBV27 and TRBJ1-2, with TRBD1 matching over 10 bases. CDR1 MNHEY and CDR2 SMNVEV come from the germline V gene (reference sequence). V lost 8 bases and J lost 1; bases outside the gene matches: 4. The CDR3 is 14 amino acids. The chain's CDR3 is CASARDRGNYGYTF. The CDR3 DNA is TGTGCCAGCGCCCGGGACAGGGGTAACTATGGCTACACCTTC.

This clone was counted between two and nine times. The CDR3, as DNA: TGTGCCAGCAGTTTACTAGCGGGAGGGCCTCATGAGCAGTTCTTC. This codes for CASSLLAGGPHEQFF. The rearrangement links TRBV28 to TRBJ2-1; the match to TRBD2 covers 12 bases. The germline V gene has CDR1 MDHEN and CDR2 SYDVKM. V shed 2 bases, J shed 8 bases, and the junction held 4 bases outside the gene matches. CDR3 length equals 15 residues.

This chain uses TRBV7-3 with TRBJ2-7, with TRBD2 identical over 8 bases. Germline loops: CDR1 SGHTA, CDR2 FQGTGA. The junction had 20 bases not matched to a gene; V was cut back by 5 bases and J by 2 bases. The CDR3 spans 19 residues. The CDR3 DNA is TGTGCCAGCAGCCCTACCAGACAGCCGACTAGCGCAATGGCCTACGAGCAGTACTTC. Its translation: CASSPTRQPTSAMAYEQYF.

The CDR3 reads CASRRGVGDDEQYF. In DNA form, the CDR3 reads TGTGCCAGCCGCCGGGGGGTGGGAGACGACGAGCAGTACTTC. This rearrangement joins TRBV6-5 to TRBJ2-5; 7 bases line up with TRBD2. The DNA end favors TRBJ2-7, so the J call may be wrong. The CDR3 runs to 14 residues. CDR1 and CDR2 (germline): MNHEY, SVGAGI.

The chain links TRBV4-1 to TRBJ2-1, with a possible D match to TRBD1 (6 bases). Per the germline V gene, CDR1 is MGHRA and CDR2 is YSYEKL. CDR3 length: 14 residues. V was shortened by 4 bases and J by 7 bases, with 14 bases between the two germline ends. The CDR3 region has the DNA TGCGCCAGCAGCCGACAGGACGAATTGAATGAGCAGTTCTTC. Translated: CASSRQDELNEQFF.

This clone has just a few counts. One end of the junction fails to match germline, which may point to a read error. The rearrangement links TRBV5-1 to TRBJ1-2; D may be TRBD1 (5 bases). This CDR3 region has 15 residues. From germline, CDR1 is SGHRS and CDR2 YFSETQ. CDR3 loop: CASSPPTATNYGYPF. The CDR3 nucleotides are TGCGCCAGCAGCCCACCGACAGCAACTAACTATGGCTACCCCTTC.

The CDR3: CATTGAGVSTGELFF. In DNA form, the CDR3 reads TGTGCCACCACTGGAGCGGGAGTTAGCACCGGGGAGCTGTTTTTT. The genes are TRBV19 and TRBJ2-2; 8 nucleotides align to TRBD2. The length of the CDR3 is 15 residues. CDR1 is LNHDA and CDR2 is SQIVND in the germline V gene (reference sequence). With V trimmed by 10 bases and J by 4 bases, 11 bases remained unmatched.